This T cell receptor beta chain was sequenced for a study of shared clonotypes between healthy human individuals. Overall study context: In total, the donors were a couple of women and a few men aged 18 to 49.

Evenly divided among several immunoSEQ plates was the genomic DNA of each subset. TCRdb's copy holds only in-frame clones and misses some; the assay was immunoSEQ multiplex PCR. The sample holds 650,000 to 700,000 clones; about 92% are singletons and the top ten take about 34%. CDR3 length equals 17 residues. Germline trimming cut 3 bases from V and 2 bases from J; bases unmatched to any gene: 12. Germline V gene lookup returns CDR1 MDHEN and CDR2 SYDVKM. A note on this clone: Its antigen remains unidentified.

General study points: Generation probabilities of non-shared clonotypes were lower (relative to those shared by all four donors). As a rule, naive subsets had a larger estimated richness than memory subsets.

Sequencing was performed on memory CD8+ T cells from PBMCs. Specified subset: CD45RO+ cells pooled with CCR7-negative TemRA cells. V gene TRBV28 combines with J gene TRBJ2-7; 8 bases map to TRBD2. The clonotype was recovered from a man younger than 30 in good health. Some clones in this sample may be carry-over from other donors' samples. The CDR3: CASSFFAGGPPAYEQYF. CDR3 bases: TGTGCCAGCAGTTTTTTTGCGGGAGGCCCCCCCGCCTACGAGCAGTACTTC. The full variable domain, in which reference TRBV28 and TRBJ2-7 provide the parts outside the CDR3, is DVKVTQSSRYLVKRTGEKVFLECVQDMDHENMFWYRQDPGLGLRLIYFSYDVKMKEKGDIPEGYSVSREKKERFSLILESASTNQTSMYLCASSFFAGGPPAYEQYFGPGTRLTVT.